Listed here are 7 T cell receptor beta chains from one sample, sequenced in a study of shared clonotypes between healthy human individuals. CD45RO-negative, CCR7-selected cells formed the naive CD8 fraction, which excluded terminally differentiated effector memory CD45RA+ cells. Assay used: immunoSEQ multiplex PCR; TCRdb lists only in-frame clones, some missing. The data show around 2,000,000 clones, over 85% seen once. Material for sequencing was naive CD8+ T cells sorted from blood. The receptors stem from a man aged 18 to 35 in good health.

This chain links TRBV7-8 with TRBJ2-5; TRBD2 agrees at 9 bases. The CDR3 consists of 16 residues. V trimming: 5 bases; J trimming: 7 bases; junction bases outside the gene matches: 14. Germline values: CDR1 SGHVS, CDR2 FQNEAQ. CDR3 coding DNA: TGTGCCAGCAGCCCCGATGGCGGGGGGGGAGAGCTGACCCAGTACTTC. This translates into CASSPDGGGGELTQYF.

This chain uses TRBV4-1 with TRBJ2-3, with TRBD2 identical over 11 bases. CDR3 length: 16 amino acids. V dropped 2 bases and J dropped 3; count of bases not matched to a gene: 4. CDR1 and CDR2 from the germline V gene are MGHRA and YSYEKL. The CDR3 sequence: CASSQSLAGGTDTQYF. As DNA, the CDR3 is TGCGCCAGCAGCCAAAGCTTAGCGGGAGGGACAGATACGCAGTATTTT.

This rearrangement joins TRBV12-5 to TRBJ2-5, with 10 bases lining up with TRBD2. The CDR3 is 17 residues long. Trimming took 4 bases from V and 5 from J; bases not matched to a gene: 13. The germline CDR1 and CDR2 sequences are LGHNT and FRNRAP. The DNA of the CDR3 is TGTGCTAGTGGTTCGCGGGGCAGCGGGAGGGCCATGGAGACCCAGTACTTC. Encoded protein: CASGSRGSGRAMETQYF.

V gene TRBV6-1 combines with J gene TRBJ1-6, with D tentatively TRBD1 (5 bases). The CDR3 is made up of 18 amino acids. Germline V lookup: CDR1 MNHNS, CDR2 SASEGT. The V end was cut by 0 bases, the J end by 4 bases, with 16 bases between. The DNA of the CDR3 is TGTGCCAGCAGTGAAGCGGGAGAGGGGCCGATATATAATTCACCCCTCCACTTT. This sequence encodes CASSEAGEGPIYNSPLHF.

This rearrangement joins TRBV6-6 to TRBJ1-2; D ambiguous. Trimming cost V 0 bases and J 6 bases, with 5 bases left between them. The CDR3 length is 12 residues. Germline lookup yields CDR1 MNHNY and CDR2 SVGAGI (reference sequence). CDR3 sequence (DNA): TGTGCCAGCAGTTACTCACAGAATGGCTACACCTTC. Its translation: CASSYSQNGYTF.

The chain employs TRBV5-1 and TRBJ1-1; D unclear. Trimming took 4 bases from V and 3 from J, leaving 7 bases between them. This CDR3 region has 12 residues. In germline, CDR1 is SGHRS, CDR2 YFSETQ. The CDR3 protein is CASSAPDTEAFF. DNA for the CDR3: TGCGCCAGCAGCGCCCCGGACACTGAAGCTTTCTTT.

CDR3 coding DNA: TGTGCCAGCACCCCCTCTGACAGGGGGCTAAATGAGCAGTTCTTC. Its protein product is CASTPSDRGLNEQFF. The chain carries TRBV27 and TRBJ2-1; 10 bases line up with TRBD1. V trimming: 7 bases; J trimming: 7 bases; junction bases outside the gene matches: 10. This CDR3 region has 15 residues. Germline V gene lookup returns CDR1 MNHEY and CDR2 SMNVEV (reference sequence).